This T cell receptor (beta chain) was observed in a study of cytomegalovirus exposure and HLA in healthy donors. Study-wide context: In a previous analysis, 110 million or so unique TCR beta sequences were found from 150 million to 200 million T cells.

In the PCR, 60 Vbeta and 13 Jbeta primers were used. Data came from immunoSEQ multiplex PCR; TCRdb stores just in-frame clones and leaves some out. The data contain 96,000 or so clones, approximately 72% of them singletons. To note about this clone: The antigen is unknown.

CDR3 length: 15 residues. The germline V gene has CDR1 SGHRS and CDR2 YFSETQ. The V segment lost 0 bases and the J segment 5 bases; nucleotides outside the gene matches: 6. Study results and limitations: Later, TCR association rates were found to vary by HLA locus, highest for DRB1 and lowest for HLA-C. Follow-up analysis later connected one missense variant in DCLRE1C with trimming of TCR beta V- and J-genes.

The TCR sequence derives from a female donor in good health and CMV-seropositive. The chain has TRBV5-1 and TRBJ2-7, with 9 bases matching TRBD1. The source material was PBMCs. The CDR3 DNA sequence: TGCGCCAGCAGCTTGGCCGGGACAGGGATTGACGAGCAGTACTTC. Residues: CASSLAGTGIDEQYF.